Listed here are 11 T cell receptor beta chains from one sample, sequenced in a study of blood T cell repertoires in COVID-19. Sequenced by immunoSEQ multiplex PCR; TCRdb stores in-frame clones only, minus some. The sample yields about 98,000 clones, approximately 82% seen once. The specimen was peripheral blood. All receptors derive from a man aged 60 to 69 with acute or convalescent COVID-19.

This clone was observed at least ten times. CDR3 nucleotide sequence: TGTGCCAGTAGGCGAACTTCCACAGATACGCAGTATTTT. Encoded protein: CASRRTSTDTQYF. The rearrangement uses TRBV19 and TRBJ2-3; D not resolved. Looked up from germline, CDR1 is LNHDA and CDR2 is SQIVND (reference sequence). The CDR3 consists of 13 residues. Between the trimmed V and J ends, which lost 6 bases and 2 bases, there was a span of 9 bases.

This clone occurred once. The chain carries TRBV12-3 or TRBV12-4 and TRBJ2-1; D is unresolved. V was shortened by 1 base and J by 5 bases, with 6 bases between the two germline ends. This CDR3 contains 13 residues. The CDR3 sequence: CASSLGRNNEQFF. CDR3 nucleotides: TGTGCCAGCAGTTTAGGCAGGAACAATGAGCAGTTCTTC.

In this sample, this clone turned up once. The V gene is TRBV11-2, the J gene TRBJ1-3; unclear D gene. V shed 2 bases and J shed 5 bases, with 10 bases lying between them. This CDR3 region has 14 residues. CDR1 is SGHAT and CDR2 is FQNNGV in the germline V gene. The CDR3 nucleotides read TGTGCCAGCAGCTTAAATTCCGCTAGAAACACCATATATTTT. It is translated as CASSLNSARNTIYF.

The genes are TRBV2 and TRBJ2-5, with 9 nucleotides matching TRBD2. CDR3 length: 14 residues. V lost 6 bases and J lost 3; bases outside the gene matches: 5. Germline lookup yields CDR1 SNHLY and CDR2 FYNNEI. The CDR3 is CASRVASGEETQYF. CDR3 nucleotide sequence: TGTGCCAGCAGAGTGGCTAGCGGGGAAGAGACCCAGTACTTC.

This clone was detected only a few times. This chain joins TRBV7-2 and TRBJ2-2; D unclear. This CDR3 has 17 amino acids. Germline assignment: CDR1 SGHTA and CDR2 FQGNSA. V shed 5 bases and J shed 0 bases, with 16 bases lying between them. The CDR3, as DNA: TGTGCCAGCAGCCCGACGGCGCTAGAATCGAACACCGGGGAGCTGTTTTTT. Translating gives CASSPTALESNTGELFF.

This clone was observed a few times. The V call is TRBV25-1, the J call TRBJ1-2; 7 nucleotides align to TRBD1. The CDR3 sequence is 16 residues long. The V segment lost 8 bases and the J segment 3 bases; nucleotides outside the gene matches: 15. Germline loops: CDR1 MGHDK, CDR2 SYGVNS. CDR3 coding DNA: TGTGCCAGCTCCGAACCGGGGGACAGAACTCACTATGGCTACACCTTC. Amino acid sequence: CASSEPGDRTHYGYTF.

This clone has more than one count but fewer than ten. The chain employs TRBV6-5 and TRBJ2-3; D call uncertain. The CDR3 spans 14 residues. V was cut by 1 base and J by 1 base, with 6 bases left in between. The germline CDR1 and CDR2 sequences are MNHEY and SVGAGI. CDR3 in amino acids: CASSYWQGTDTQYF. For the CDR3, the DNA is TGTGCCAGCAGTTACTGGCAGGGCACAGATACGCAGTATTTT.

V is TRBV2 and J is TRBJ2-2; 7 bases line up with TRBD1. J lost 0 bases, V lost 4 bases, and 8 bases had no gene match. CDR1 SNHLY and CDR2 FYNNEI come from the germline V gene. The CDR3 runs 17 residues. CDR3: CASSAHIGTANTGELFF. In nucleotides, the CDR3 is TGTGCCAGCAGTGCCCATATCGGGACAGCGAACACCGGGGAGCTGTTTTTT.

This chain links TRBV5-1 with TRBJ2-1; D is unresolved. The CDR3 is made up of 14 amino acids. Germline CDR1 and CDR2: SGHRS and YFSETQ. V was clipped by 1 base and J by 0 bases, with 5 bases between them. The CDR3 region has the DNA TGCGCCAGCAGCTTGACAAACTCCTACAATGAGCAGTTCTTC. Translated, it gives CASSLTNSYNEQFF.

This clone came up a few times. The chain recombines TRBV9 with TRBJ2-2; weak D call: TRBD2 (6 bases). With 0 bases removed from V and 0 bases from J, the gap between germline ends came to 18 bases. Germline V lookup: CDR1 SGDLS, CDR2 YYNGEE. This CDR3 comprises 19 residues. The chain's CDR3 is CASSVAGRMGGANTGELFF. As DNA, the CDR3 is TGTGCCAGCAGCGTAGCTGGGCGTATGGGGGGTGCGAACACCGGGGAGCTGTTTTTT.

The gene calls are TRBV24-1 and TRBJ1-2, with TRBD1 identical over 10 bases. V gave up 4 bases and J gave up 4 bases; unmatched junction bases: 14. The germline V gene encodes CDR1 KGHDR and CDR2 SFDVKD. The CDR3 consists of 18 residues. This CDR3 is CATSDSGPGQGSRYGYTF. The CDR3 coding sequence is TGTGCCACCAGTGACTCTGGCCCGGGACAGGGGAGTCGCTATGGCTACACCTTC.